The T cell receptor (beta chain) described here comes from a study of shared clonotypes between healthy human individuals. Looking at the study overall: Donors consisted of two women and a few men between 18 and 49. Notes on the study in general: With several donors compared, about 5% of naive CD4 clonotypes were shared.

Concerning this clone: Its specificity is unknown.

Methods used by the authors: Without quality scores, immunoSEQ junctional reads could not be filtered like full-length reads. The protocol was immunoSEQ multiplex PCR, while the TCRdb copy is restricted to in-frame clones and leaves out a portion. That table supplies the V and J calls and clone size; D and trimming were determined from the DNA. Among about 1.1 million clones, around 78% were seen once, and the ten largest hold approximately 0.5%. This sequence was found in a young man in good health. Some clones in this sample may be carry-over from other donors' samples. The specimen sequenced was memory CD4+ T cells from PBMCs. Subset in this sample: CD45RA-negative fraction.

CDR3 coding DNA: TGTGCCAGCAGTCGGGGACCGAACACTGAAGCTTTCTTT. Translation: CASSRGPNTEAFF. The chain carries TRBV7-9 and TRBJ1-1; D is perhaps TRBD1 (5 bases). The germline CDR1 and CDR2 sequences are SEHNR and FQNEAQ (reference sequence). V shed 6 bases and J shed 1 base, with 9 bases lying between them. The CDR3 is 13 amino acids.